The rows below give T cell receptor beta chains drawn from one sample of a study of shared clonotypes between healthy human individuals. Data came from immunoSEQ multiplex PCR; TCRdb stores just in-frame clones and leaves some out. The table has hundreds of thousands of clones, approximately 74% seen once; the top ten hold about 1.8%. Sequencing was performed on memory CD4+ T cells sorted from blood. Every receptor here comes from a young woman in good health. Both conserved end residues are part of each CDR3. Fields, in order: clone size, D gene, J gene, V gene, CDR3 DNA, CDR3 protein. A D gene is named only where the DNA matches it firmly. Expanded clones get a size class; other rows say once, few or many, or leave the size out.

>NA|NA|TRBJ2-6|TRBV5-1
TGCGCCAGCAGTTCGGCGGTTGGGGCCAACGTCCTGACTTTC
CASSSAVGANVLTF
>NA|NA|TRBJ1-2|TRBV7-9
TGTGCCAGCAGCTTACTGGGGGCTAACTATGGCTACACCTTC
CASSLLGANYGYTF
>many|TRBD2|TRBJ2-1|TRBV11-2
TGTGCCAGCAGCCGAACGGTCCCGACTAGCGGGGTAAGGTACAATGAGCAGTTCTTC
CASSRTVPTSGVRYNEQFF
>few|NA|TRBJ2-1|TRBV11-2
TGTGCCAGCGTCACAGCGGGCCCGAGCTCCTACAATGAGCAGTTCTTC
CASVTAGPSSYNEQFF
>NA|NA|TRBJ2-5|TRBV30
TGTGCCTGGAGTCGGCAAGAGACCCAGTACTTC
CAWSRQETQYF
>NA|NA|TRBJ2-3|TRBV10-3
TGTGCCATCAGTGAGAGAGGCGGAACTAGCACAGATACGCAGTATTTT
CAISERGGTSTDTQYF
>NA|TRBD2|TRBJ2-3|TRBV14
TGTGCCAGCAGCCAAGTAAGGATATTAGCGGGCCACACAGATACGCAGTATTTT
CASSQVRILAGHTDTQYF
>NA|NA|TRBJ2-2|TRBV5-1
TGCGCCAGCAGCTTGGGGACCGACCAGAACACCGGGGAGCTGTTTTTT
CASSLGTDQNTGELFF
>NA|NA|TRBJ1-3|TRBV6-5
TGTGCCAGCAGTTTCAGGAACGCTGGAAACACCATATATTTT
CASSFRNAGNTIYF
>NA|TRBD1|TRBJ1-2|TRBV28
TGTGCCAGCAGCTCACACCCCACAGGGGACGTCGATGGCTACACCTTC
CASSSHPTGDVDGYTF
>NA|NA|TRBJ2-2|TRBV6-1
TGTGCCAGCAGTGATCAACAGGTTAACACCGGGGAGCTGTTTTTT
CASSDQQVNTGELFF
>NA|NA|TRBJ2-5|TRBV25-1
TGTGCCAGCAGTGAATTTACAGGGAGTCAAGAGACCCAGTACTTC
CASSEFTGSQETQYF
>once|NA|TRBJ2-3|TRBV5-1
TGCGCCAGCAGCTTGGCCTTCGAGAGTGACGGCACAGATACGCAGTATTTT
CASSLAFESDGTDTQYF
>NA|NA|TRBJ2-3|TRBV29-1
TGCAGCGTTGAGACAGATACGCAGTATTTT
CSVETDTQYF
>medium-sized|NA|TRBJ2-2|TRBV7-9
TGTGCCAGCAGCCGATATACCGGGGAGCTGTTTTTT
CASSRYTGELFF
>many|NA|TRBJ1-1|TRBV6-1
TGTGCCAGCAGTGTTGGGGGGTTCGCTGAAGCTTTCTTT
CASSVGGFAEAFF
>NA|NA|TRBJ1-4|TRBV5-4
TGTGCCAGCAGCTTCGGAGGGGTGGGTGAAAAACTGTTTTTT
CASSFGGVGEKLFF
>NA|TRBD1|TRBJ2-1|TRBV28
TGTGCCAGCAGCCCGGACAGGGTTACCTACAATGAGCAGTTCTTC
CASSPDRVTYNEQFF
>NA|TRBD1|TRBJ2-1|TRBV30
TGTGCCTGGAGTGTACAGTTGGACAGGGGCAATGAGCAGTTCTTC
CAWSVQLDRGNEQFF
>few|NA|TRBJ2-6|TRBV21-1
TGTGCCAGCAGCCTCTGGACAGGCCGTCGCTCTGGGGCCAACGTCCTGACTTTC
CASSLWTGRRSGANVLTF
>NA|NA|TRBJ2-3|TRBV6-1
TGTGCCAGCAGTGAAACGTGGAGGGTCCCGCCGGATACGCAGTATTTT
CASSETWRVPPDTQYF
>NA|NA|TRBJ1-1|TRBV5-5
TGTGCCAGCACGCCCCTGAGGGGTTGGACTGAAGCTTTCTTT
CASTPLRGWTEAFF
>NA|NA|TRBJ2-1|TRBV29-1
TGCAGCGTTGAATTCGAGCAGTTCTTC
CSVEFEQFF
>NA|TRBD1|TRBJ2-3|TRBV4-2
TGTGCCAGCAGCTCACAGGGGGAAGATACGCAGTATTTT
CASSSQGEDTQYF
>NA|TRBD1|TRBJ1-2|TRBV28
TGTGCCAGCAGGGACAGGACCATAGGCTACACCTTC
CASRDRTIGYTF
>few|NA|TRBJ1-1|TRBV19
TGTGCCAGCGCGGGGGCGAGGGCTGAAGCTTTCTTT
CASAGARAEAFF
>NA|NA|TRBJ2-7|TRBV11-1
TGTGCCAGCAGGCACAGATTCGTGGGCGAGCAGTACTTC
CASRHRFVGEQYF
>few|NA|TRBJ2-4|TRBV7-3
TGTGCCAGCAGCTTATCCCCACAGAACATTCAGTACTTC
CASSLSPQNIQYF
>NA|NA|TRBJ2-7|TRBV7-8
TGTGCCAGCAGCTTAGCGGGAGGGGGCTACGAGCAGTACTTC
CASSLAGGGYEQYF
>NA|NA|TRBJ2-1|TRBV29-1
TGCAGCGGCACCTATTACAATGAGCAGTTCTTC
CSGTYYNEQFF
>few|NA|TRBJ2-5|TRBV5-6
TGTGCCAGCAGCTCTCTAAGAGACTATCAAGAGACCCAGTACTTC
CASSSLRDYQETQYF
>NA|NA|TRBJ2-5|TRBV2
TGTGCCAGCACAGGAGGGTCGGAGACCCAGTACTTC
CASTGGSETQYF
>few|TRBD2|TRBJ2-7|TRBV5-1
TGCGCCAGCAGCTCCGGGACTAGCGGTCTCGAGCAGTACTTC
CASSSGTSGLEQYF
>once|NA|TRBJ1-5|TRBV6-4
TGTGCCAGCAGAGGGACAACCCCACGGCAGCCCCAGCATTTT
CASRGTTPRQPQHF
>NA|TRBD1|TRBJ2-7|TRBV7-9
TGTGCCAGCAGCTCATCGAGGGGGACAGGGAACTCCGAGCAGTACTTC
CASSSSRGTGNSEQYF
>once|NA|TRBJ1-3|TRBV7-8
TGTGCCAGCAGCGGCCCGGGCCGAGGAAACACCATATATTTT
CASSGPGRGNTIYF
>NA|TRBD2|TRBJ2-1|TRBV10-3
TGTGCCATCGCACCTAGCGGGAGGGATCACAATGAGCAGTTCTTC
CAIAPSGRDHNEQFF